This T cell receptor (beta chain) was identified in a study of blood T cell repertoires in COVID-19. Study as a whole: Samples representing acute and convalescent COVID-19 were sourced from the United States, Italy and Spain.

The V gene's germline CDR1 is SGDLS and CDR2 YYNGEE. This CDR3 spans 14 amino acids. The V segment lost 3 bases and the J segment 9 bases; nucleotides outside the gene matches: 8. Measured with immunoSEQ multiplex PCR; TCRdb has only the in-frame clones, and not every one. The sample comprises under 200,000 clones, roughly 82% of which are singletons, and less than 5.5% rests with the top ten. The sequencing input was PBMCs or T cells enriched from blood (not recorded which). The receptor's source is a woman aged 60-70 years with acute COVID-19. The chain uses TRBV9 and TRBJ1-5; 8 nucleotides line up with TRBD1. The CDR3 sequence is CASSDRGDGRPQHF. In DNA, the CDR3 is TGTGCCAGCAGCGACAGGGGGGACGGGAGGCCCCAGCATTTT.